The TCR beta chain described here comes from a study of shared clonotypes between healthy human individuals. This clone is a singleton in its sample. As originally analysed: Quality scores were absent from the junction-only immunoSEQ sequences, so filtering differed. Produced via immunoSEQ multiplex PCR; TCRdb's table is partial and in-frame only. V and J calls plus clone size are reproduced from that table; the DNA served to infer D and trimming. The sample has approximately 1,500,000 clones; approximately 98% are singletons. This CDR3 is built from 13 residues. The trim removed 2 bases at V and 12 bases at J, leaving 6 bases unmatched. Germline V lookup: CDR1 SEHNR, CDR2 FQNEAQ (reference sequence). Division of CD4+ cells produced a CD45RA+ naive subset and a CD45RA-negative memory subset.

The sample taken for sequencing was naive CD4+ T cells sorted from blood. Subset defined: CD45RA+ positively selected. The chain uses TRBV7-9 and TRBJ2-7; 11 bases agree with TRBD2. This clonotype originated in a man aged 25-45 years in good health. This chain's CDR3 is CASSLLLAGDRYF. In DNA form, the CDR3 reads TGTGCCAGCAGCTTACTACTAGCGGGGGATAGGTACTTC.